This T cell receptor (beta chain) was recovered during a study of cytomegalovirus exposure and HLA in healthy donors. Study-wide background: Earlier findings included more than 95 million unique TCR beta sequences obtained from about 180 million T cells. Overall study results and limits: Productive status was seen about 90% or about 30% of the time for most TCR beta V segments in an earlier analysis.

PCR used 60 Vbeta primers and 13 Jbeta primers. As handled by the study authors: In a later analysis, roughly 10 million of 60 million to 80 million unique beta chains occurred in at least two donors. Sequencing used immunoSEQ multiplex PCR; TCRdb keeps in-frame clones, though not all of them. From that table come the V and J calls and clone size; the DNA was used to work out D and trimming. Found here are some 120,000 clones, about 80% of them singletons; the top ten hold roughly 3%. The CDR3 totals 15 residues. With 5 bases clipped from V and 7 bases from J, the junction kept 10 bases outside the gene matches. The germline V gene encodes CDR1 SGHAT and CDR2 FQNNGV. This clone was observed a few times. Its target is unknown.

The chain carries TRBV11-2 and TRBJ1-2, with TRBD1 matching over 10 bases. The specimen sequenced was PBMCs. The clonotype comes from a male donor in good health and CMV-seronegative. This CDR3 is CASSLTGQGVRGYTF. The CDR3 nucleotides read TGTGCCAGCAGCCTTACCGGACAGGGGGTGCGTGGCTACACCTTC. The full variable domain, with the rest looked up from reference TRBV11-2 and TRBJ1-2, is EAGVAQSPRYKIIEKRQSVAFWCNPISGHATLYWYQQILGQGPKLLIQFQNNGVVDDSQLPKDRFSAERLKGVDSTLKIQPAKLEDSAVYLCASSLTGQGVRGYTFGSGTRLTVV.